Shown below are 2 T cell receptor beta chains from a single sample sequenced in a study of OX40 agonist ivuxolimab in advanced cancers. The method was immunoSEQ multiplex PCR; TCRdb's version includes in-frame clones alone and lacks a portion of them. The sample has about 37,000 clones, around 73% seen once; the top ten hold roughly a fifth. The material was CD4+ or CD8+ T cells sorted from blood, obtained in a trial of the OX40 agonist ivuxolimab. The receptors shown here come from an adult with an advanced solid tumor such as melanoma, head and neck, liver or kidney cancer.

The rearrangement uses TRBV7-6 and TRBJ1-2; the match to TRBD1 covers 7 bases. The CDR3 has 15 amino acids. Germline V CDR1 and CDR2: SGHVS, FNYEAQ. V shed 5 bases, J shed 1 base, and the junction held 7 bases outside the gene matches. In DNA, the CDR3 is TGTGCCAGCAGCCGTGGGACAGTCAATAACTATGGCTACACCTTC. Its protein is CASSRGTVNNYGYTF. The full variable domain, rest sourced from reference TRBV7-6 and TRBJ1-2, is GAGVSQSPRYKVTKRGQDVALRCDPISGHVSLYWYRQALGQGPEFLTYFNYEAQQDKSGLPNDRFSAERPEGSISTLTIQRTEQRDSAMYRCASSRGTVNNYGYTFGSGTRLTVV.

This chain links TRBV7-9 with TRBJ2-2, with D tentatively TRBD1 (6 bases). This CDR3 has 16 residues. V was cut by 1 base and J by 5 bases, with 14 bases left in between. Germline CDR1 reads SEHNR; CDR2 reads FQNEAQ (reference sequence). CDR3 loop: CASSLGGHGVTGELFF. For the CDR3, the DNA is TGTGCCAGCAGCTTAGGGGGACACGGGGTAACCGGGGAGCTGTTTTTT.